The rows below give T cell receptor beta chains drawn from one sample of a study of spatial heterogeneity in lung cancer. Using its own MiXCR run on the 5' RACE reads, TCRdb lists one record per CDR3 protein. The sample has 9,500 to 13,000 distinct CDR3 sequences, around a tenth seen once. Sequenced material: PBMCs, taken at follow-up. The receptors shown here come from a female donor with early-stage non-small cell lung cancer. Each CDR3 is given with its conserved first and last residue.

v_call | cdr3_aa
TRBV28 | CASSDQKDILGLDTGELFF
TRBV12-3/TRBV12-4 | CATWFARDNEQFF
TRBV7-6 | CASSSYGGEAETQYF
TRBV11-2 | CASSSRTSGRYNEQFF
TRBV5-1 | CASSPGQGAFYNEQFF
TRBV5-6 | CASSSGQGRGEQYF
TRBV7-2 | CASSFSSLRGQETQYF
TRBV27 | CASSSSGVTGELFF
TRBV7-3 | CASRPTGNQAEEQYF
TRBV6-5 | CASSQVNAYEQYF
TRBV7-2 | CASSLIAQGGEKLFF
TRBV1 | CTSSQDARIRKNIQYF
TRBV5-1 | CASSPAVGGVNGYTF
TRBV28 | CASGEGRARSYEQYF
TRBV9 | CASSVAGEDSPLHF
TRBV12-3/TRBV12-4 | CASTPRSTDTQYF
TRBV27 | CASSQWGETQYF
TRBV29-1 | CSVGHHGELFF
TRBV28 | CASSLITRAYEQYF
TRBV20-1 | CSAREGIRVGSYNEQFF
TRBV20-1 | CSAKGGYTEAFF
TRBV2 | CASSGGTTYEQYF
TRBV27 | CASTAGPYYGYTF
TRBV29-1 | CSVAGSGTGTSGANVLTF
TRBV7-2 | CASSLVGTSGDIQYF